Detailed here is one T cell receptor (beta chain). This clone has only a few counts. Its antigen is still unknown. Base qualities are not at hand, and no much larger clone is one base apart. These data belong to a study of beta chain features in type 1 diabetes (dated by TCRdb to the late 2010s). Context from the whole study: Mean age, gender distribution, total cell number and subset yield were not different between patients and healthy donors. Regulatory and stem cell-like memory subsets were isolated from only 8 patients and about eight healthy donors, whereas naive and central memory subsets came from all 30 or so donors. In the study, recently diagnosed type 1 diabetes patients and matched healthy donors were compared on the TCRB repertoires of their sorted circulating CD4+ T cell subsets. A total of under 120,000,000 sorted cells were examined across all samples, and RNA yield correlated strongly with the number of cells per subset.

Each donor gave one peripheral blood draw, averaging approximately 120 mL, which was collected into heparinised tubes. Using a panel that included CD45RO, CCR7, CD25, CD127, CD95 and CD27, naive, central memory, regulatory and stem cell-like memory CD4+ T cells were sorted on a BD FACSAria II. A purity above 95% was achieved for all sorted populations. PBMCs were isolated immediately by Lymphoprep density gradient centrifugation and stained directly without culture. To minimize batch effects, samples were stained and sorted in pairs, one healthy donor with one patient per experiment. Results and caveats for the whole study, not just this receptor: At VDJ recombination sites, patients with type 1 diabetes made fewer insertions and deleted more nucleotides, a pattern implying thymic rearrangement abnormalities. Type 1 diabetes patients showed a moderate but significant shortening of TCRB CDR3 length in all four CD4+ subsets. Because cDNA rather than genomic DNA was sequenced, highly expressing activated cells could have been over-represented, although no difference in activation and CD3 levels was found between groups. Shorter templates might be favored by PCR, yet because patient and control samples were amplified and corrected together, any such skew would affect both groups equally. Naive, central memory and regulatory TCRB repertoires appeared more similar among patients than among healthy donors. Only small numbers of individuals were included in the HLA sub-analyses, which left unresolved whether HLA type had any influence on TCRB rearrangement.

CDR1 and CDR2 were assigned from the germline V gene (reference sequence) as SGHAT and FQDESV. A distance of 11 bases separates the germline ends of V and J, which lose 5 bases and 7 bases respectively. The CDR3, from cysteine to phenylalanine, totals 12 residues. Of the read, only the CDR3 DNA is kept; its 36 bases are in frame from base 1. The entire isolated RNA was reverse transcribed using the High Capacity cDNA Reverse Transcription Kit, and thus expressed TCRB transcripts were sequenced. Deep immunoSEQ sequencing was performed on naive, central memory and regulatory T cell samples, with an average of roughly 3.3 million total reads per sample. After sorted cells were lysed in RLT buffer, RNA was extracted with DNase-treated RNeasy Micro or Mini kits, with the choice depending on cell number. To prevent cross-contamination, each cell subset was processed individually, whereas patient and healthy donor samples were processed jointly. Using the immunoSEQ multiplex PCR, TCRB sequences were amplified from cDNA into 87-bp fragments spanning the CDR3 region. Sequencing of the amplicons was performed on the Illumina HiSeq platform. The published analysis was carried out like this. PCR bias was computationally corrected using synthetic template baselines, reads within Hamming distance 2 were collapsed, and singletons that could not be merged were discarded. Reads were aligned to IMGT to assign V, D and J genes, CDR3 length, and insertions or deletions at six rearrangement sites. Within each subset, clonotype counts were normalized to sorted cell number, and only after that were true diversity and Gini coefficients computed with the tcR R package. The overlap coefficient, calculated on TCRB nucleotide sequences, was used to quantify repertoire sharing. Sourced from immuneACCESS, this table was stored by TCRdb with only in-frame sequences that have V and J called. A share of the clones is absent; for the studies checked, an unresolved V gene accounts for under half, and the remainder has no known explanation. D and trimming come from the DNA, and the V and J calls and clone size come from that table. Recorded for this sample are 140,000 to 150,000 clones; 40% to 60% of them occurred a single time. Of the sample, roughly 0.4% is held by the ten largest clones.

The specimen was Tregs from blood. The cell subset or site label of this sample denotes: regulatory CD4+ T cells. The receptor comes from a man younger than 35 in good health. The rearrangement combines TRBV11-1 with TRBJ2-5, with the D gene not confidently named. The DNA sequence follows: TGTGCCAGCAGCCTACTCCTGAGGACCCAGTACTTC. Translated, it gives CASSLLLRTQYF.